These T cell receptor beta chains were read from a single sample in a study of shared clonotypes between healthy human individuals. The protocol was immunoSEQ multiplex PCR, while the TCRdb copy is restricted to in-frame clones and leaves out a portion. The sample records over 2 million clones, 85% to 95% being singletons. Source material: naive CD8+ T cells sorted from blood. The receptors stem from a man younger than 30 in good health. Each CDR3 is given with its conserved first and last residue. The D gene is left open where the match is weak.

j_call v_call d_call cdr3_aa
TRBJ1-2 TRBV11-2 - CASSLGLSNYGYTF
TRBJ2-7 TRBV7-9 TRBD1 CASSLTGLEGQAHF
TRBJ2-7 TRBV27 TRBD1 CASSLFPDRVYEQYF
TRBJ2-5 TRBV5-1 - CASSEGHLQETQYF
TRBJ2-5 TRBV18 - CASSPSRETQYF
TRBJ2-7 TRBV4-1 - CASSPILTGSYEQYF
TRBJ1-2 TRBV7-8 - CASSQADTVWTF
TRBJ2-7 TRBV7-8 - CASSSRDSPSAEQYF
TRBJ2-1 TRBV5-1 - CASSFFSGDEQFF
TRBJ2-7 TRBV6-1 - CASSENPPGAVTYEQYF
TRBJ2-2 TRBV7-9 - CASSFGDSGELFF
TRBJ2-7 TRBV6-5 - CASSSGPSGEQYF
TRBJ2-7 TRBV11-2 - CASSLSDGEQYF
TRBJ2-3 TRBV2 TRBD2 CASSEGLATTDTQYF
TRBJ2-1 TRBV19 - CASSIGGSEQFF
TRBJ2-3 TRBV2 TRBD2 CASSPVAGITDTQYF
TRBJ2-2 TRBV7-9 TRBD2 CASMLAVTNTGELFF
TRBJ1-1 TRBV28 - CASSPSDGNEAFF
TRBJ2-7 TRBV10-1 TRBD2 CASSESTSGAYEQYF
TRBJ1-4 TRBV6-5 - CASSLAATNEKLFF
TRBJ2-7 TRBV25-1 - CASSASGRYYEQYF
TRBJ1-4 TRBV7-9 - CASSLEAEGVKLFF
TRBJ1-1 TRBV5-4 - CASSLEMNTEAFF